This T cell receptor beta chain was recovered during a study of T cell responses to AZD1222 COVID-19 vaccine. The study, taken as a whole, reports: There were mostly white British donors and more females than males, and clonal diversity was possibly underestimated.

With regard to this clone: The antigen is not known.

The analysis combined second doses at about 4 or about 12 weeks. TCRdb's table, derived via immunoSEQ multiplex PCR, lists solely in-frame clones and lacks some. The repertoire includes under 130,000 clones, 70% to 90% of them detected once, and about 2.5% sits in the top ten. The germline V gene has CDR1 SGHAT and CDR2 FQNNGV. The CDR3 has 14 amino acids. Trimming pared 6 bases from V and 1 base from J, leaving 13 bases between. The chain has TRBV11-2 and TRBJ2-7; D possibly corresponds to TRBD2 (5 bases). The source was peripheral blood, collected 28 days after the second AZD1222 dose. The TCR was taken from an adult who received the AZD1222 COVID-19 vaccine. CDR3 sequence (DNA): TGTGCCAGCAGACGGACTGGGCGTTCCTACGAGCAGTACTTC. Protein: CASRRTGRSYEQYF. Full variable domain (outside the CDR3, taken from reference TRBV11-2 and TRBJ2-7): EAGVAQSPRYKIIEKRQSVAFWCNPISGHATLYWYQQILGQGPKLLIQFQNNGVVDDSQLPKDRFSAERLKGVDSTLKIQPAKLEDSAVYLCASRRTGRSYEQYFGPGTRLTVT.